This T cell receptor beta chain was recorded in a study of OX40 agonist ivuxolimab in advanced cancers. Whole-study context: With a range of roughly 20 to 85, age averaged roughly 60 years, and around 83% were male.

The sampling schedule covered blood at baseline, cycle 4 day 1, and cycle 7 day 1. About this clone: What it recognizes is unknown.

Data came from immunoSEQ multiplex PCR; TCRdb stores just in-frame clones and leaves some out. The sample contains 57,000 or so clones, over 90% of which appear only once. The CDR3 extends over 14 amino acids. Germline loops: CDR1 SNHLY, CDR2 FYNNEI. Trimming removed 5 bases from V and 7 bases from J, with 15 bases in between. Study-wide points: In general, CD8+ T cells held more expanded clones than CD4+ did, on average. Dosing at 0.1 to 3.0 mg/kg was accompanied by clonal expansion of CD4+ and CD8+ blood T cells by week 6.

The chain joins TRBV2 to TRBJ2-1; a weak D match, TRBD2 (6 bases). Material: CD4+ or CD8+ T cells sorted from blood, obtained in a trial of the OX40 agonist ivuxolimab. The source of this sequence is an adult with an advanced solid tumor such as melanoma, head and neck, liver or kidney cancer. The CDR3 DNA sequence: TGTGCCAGCAGTACGGTCGGGAGCCATAATGAGCAGTTCTTC. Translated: CASSTVGSHNEQFF.